One sample yielded the 3 T cell receptor beta chains listed below, sequenced in a study of blood T cell repertoires in COVID-19. The method was immunoSEQ multiplex PCR; TCRdb's version includes in-frame clones alone and lacks a portion of them. The sample has over 200,000 clones; roughly 86% are singletons. Sequenced: peripheral blood. Every receptor here comes from a woman aged 50 to 60 with acute or convalescent COVID-19.

CDR3 in amino acids: CASSYSTLAGDQEQFF. The CDR3 bases are TGTGCCAGCAGTTACTCGACTCTAGCGGGAGATCAGGAGCAGTTCTTC. The chain is built from TRBV6-2 or TRBV6-3 and TRBJ2-1; 10 bases fit TRBD2. The CDR3 length is 16 residues. From germline, CDR1 is MNHEY and CDR2 SVGEGT. V shed 0 bases, J shed 10 bases, and the junction held 9 bases outside the gene matches.

The CDR3 sequence: CASQYRYEQYF. The CDR3 DNA sequence: TGTGCCAGCCAGTACCGCTACGAGCAGTACTTC. The chain has TRBV19 and TRBJ2-7; D is unclear. The CDR3 has 11 residues. Trimming cost V 9 bases and J 3 bases, with 9 bases left between them. Germline CDR1 reads LNHDA; CDR2 reads SQIVND (reference sequence).

The chain is built from TRBV19 and TRBJ2-6, with 8 bases aligning to TRBD1. V dropped 0 bases and J dropped 2; count of bases not matched to a gene: 12. Germline V CDR1 and CDR2: LNHDA, SQIVND (reference sequence). The CDR3 contains 20 residues. CDR3 residues: CASSIDHPQGAYPGANVLTF. CDR3 sequence (DNA): TGTGCCAGTAGTATAGACCACCCCCAGGGGGCATATCCTGGGGCCAACGTCCTGACTTTC.